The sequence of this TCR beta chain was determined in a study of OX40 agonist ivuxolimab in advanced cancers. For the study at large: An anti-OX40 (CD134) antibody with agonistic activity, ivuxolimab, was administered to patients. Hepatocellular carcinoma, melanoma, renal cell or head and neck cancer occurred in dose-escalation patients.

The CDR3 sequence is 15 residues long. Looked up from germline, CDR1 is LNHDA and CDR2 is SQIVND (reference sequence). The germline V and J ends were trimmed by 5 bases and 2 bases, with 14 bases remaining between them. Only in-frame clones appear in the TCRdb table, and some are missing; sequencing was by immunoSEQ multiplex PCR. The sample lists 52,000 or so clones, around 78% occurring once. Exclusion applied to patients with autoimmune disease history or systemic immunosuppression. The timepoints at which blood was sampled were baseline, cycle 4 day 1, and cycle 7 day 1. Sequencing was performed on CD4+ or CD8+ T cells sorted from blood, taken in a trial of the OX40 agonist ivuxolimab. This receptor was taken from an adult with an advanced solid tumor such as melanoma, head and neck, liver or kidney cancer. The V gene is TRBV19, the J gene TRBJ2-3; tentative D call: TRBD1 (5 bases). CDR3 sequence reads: CASSHDSDDTDTQYF. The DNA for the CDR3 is TGTGCCAGTAGTCACGACAGCGATGACACAGATACGCAGTATTTT. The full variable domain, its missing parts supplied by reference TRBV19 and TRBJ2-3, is DGGITQSPKYLFRKEGQNVTLSCEQNLNHDAMYWYRQDPGQGLRLIYYSQIVNDFQKGDIAEGYSVSREKKESFPLTVTSAQKNPTAFYLCASSHDSDDTDTQYFGPGTRLTVL.